The rows below give T cell receptor beta chains drawn from one sample of a study of cytomegalovirus exposure and HLA in healthy donors. Generated by immunoSEQ multiplex PCR, the TCRdb table keeps only in-frame clones and is missing some. The repertoire holds around 130,000 clones, approximately 80% seen once, with under 3% in the top ten. The specimen was PBMCs. These TCRs come from a woman younger than 30 in good health and CMV-seropositive. Each CDR3 is given with its conserved first and last residue. The D gene is left open where the match is weak. Clone size is shown for a subset of rows, as once, few, many or a class of expanded clone.

V gene	D gene	clone size	J gene	CDR3 protein	CDR3 DNA
TRBV5-1	TRBD1	.	TRBJ1-2	CASSITLGQGSYGYTF	TGCGCCAGCAGCATTACACTTGGACAGGGTAGCTATGGCTACACCTTC
TRBV28	.	.	TRBJ1-6	CASRDISYNSPLHF	TGTGCCAGTCGAGATATCTCCTATAATTCACCCCTCCACTTT
TRBV5-1	TRBD2	.	TRBJ2-3	CASSAGEPSTDTQYF	TGCGCCAGCAGTGCGGGGGAACCTAGCACAGATACGCAGTATTTT
TRBV11-2	.	.	TRBJ2-5	CASSYRFQETQYF	TGTGCCAGCAGTTACAGGTTCCAAGAGACCCAGTACTTC
TRBV7-2	TRBD2	.	TRBJ2-5	CASSPTSGGARGETQYF	TGTGCCAGCAGCCCGACTAGCGGGGGGGCCCGGGGGGAGACCCAGTACTTC
TRBV6-5	.	few	TRBJ2-7	CASRLTDTYEQYF	TGTGCCAGCAGGTTGACAGATACCTACGAGCAGTACTTC
TRBV7-7	.	.	TRBJ1-6	CASSLERGSPLHF	TGTGCCAGCAGCTTAGAGCGAGGCTCGCCCCTCCACTTT
TRBV25-1	TRBD1	few	TRBJ2-5	CASSEWDRGQETQYF	TGTGCCAGCAGTGAATGGGACAGGGGACAAGAGACCCAGTACTTC
TRBV5-8	.	.	TRBJ1-3	CASSIGTLAGNTIYF	TGTGCCAGCAGCATCGGGACATTAGCTGGAAACACCATATATTTT
TRBV10-3	TRBD2	.	TRBJ2-2	CAIRSLSSGGLTGELFF	TGTGCCATCAGATCATTATCTAGCGGGGGGCTTACCGGGGAGCTGTTTTTT
TRBV5-6	.	once	TRBJ2-7	CASSLGTTVYEQYF	TGTGCCAGCAGCTTGGGGACTACGGTATACGAGCAGTACTTC
TRBV28	TRBD1	.	TRBJ1-5	CASREGAGNQPQHF	TGTGCCAGCAGGGAGGGGGCAGGCAATCAGCCCCAGCATTTT
TRBV9	.	.	TRBJ2-1	CASSEGAGGLQGEQFF	TGTGCCAGCAGCGAGGGGGCGGGGGGCCTTCAGGGTGAGCAGTTCTTC
TRBV5-1	.	once	TRBJ1-3	CASSLGGSSGNTIYF	TGCGCCAGCAGCTTGGGAGGCAGCTCTGGAAACACCATATATTTT
TRBV5-1	TRBD2	.	TRBJ2-7	CASSLTSGATYEQYF	TGCGCCAGCAGCTTGACTAGCGGGGCCACCTACGAGCAGTACTTC
TRBV11-3	TRBD1	few	TRBJ2-1	CASSQGTGSYNEQFF	TGTGCCAGCAGCCAGGGGACAGGCTCCTACAATGAGCAGTTCTTC
TRBV19	.	.	TRBJ2-2	CASSIPQGANTGELFF	TGTGCCAGTAGTATCCCACAGGGCGCGAACACCGGGGAGCTGTTTTTT
TRBV7-6	TRBD2	.	TRBJ2-1	CASSPRGGRNEQFF	TGTGCCAGCAGCCCTCGGGGGGGGCGCAATGAGCAGTTCTTC
TRBV15	.	few	TRBJ2-5	CATSRDRAGKTGRQETQYF	TGTGCCACCAGCAGAGATCGGGCAGGGAAAACGGGGAGGCAAGAGACCCAGTACTTC
TRBV2	.	few	TRBJ1-3	CASSEGRVNTIYF	TGTGCCAGCAGTGAAGGCAGGGTAAACACCATATATTTT
TRBV18	TRBD1	.	TRBJ2-5	CASSPPGRGQETQYF	TGTGCCAGCTCACCACCCGGCAGGGGGCAAGAGACCCAGTACTTC
TRBV4-1	TRBD2	few	TRBJ2-5	CASSRGLAGGSVEGETQYF	TGCGCCAGCAGCCGGGGACTAGCGGGGGGGAGTGTGGAAGGAGAGACCCAGTACTTC
TRBV27	TRBD2	.	TRBJ2-2	CASSPLAGTNTGELFF	TGTGCCAGCAGTCCCCTAGCGGGTACGAACACCGGGGAGCTGTTTTTT
TRBV11-2	TRBD1	.	TRBJ2-7	CASSLGPTGQTKYF	TGTGCCAGCAGCTTAGGCCCGACAGGGCAGACGAAGTACTTC
TRBV23-1	TRBD2	.	TRBJ2-3	CASSQSRRGGSTDTQYF	TGCGCCAGCAGTCAATCCAGACGGGGGGGCAGCACAGATACGCAGTATTTT
TRBV25-1	TRBD2	.	TRBJ2-3	CASCGDSGESSTDTQYF	TGTGCCAGCTGTGGTGACAGCGGGGAGAGTAGCACAGATACGCAGTATTTT
TRBV6-1	.	.	TRBJ1-4	CASSRGVGEKLFF	TGTGCCAGCAGTCGGGGGGTCGGTGAAAAACTGTTTTTT
TRBV28	.	.	TRBJ2-7	CASSSPGSSYEQYF	TGTGCCAGCAGCTCCCCCGGGAGCTCCTACGAGCAGTACTTC
TRBV12-5	TRBD1	.	TRBJ1-5	CASGLRQGDQPQHF	TGTGCTAGTGGTTTGCGACAGGGGGATCAGCCCCAGCATTTT
TRBV19	TRBD2	.	TRBJ2-1	CASNPGGGAHEQFF	TGTGCCAGTAATCCTGGCGGGGGGGCCCATGAGCAGTTCTTC
TRBV4-1	.	few	TRBJ2-4	CASSRMPRGASQGNIQYF	TGCGCCAGCAGCCGGATGCCCCGGGGGGCTTCACAAGGGAACATTCAGTACTTC
TRBV18	TRBD1	.	TRBJ2-7	CASSRGQGSSYEQYF	TGTGCCAGCTCACGAGGACAGGGGTCTTCTTACGAGCAGTACTTC
TRBV18	.	.	TRBJ1-2	CASSPSQGLGYGYTF	TGTGCCAGCTCACCATCCCAGGGGCTTGGCTATGGCTACACCTTC
TRBV7-6	TRBD1	.	TRBJ1-1	CASSLGSYRGTEAFF	TGTGCCAGCAGCTTAGGGTCGTACAGGGGAACTGAAGCTTTCTTT
TRBV27	TRBD2	.	TRBJ2-3	CASSPIWGGTDTQYF	TGTGCCAGCAGCCCAATCTGGGGGGGAACAGATACGCAGTATTTT
TRBV4-2	TRBD2	.	TRBJ2-3	CASSQSTSGGIDTQYF	TGTGCCAGCAGCCAGTCGACTAGCGGGGGGATAGATACGCAGTATTTT
TRBV5-4	.	few	TRBJ2-6	CASSFGQGLSGANVLTF	TGTGCCAGCAGCTTCGGCCAGGGCCTCTCTGGGGCCAACGTCCTGACTTTC
TRBV7-2	TRBD1	.	TRBJ2-1	CASQRDRGQNEQFF	TGTGCCAGCCAGCGGGACAGGGGGCAAAATGAGCAGTTCTTC
TRBV5-1	TRBD2	.	TRBJ2-7	CASSSSLYKRGRPYEQYF	TGCGCCAGCAGCTCCTCCCTTTATAAGCGGGGCCGACCCTACGAGCAGTACTTC
TRBV11-2	.	.	TRBJ1-1	CASSRGGLGYTEAFF	TGTGCCAGCAGCCGGGGGGGGTTGGGGTACACTGAAGCTTTCTTT
TRBV5-4	.	.	TRBJ2-2	CASSLDVTSTGELFF	TGTGCCAGCAGCTTGGACGTTACCAGCACCGGGGAGCTGTTTTTT
TRBV5-1	TRBD2	.	TRBJ2-1	CASPRQRGGYNEQFF	TGCGCCAGCCCCCGGCAGCGGGGGGGTTACAATGAGCAGTTCTTC
TRBV5-1	.	once	TRBJ2-1	CASSLDGGDGNNEQFF	TGCGCCAGCAGCTTGGACGGCGGGGATGGGAACAATGAGCAGTTCTTC
TRBV9	TRBD1	.	TRBJ1-5	CASSFGTGGDQPQHF	TGTGCCAGCAGTTTCGGGACAGGGGGCGATCAGCCCCAGCATTTT
TRBV23-1	TRBD1	.	TRBJ1-1	CASSLPRGQENTEAFF	TGCGCCAGCTCATTACCACGGGGACAGGAGAACACTGAAGCTTTCTTT
TRBV9	.	.	TRBJ2-3	CASSVGGRADTQYF	TGTGCCAGCAGCGTAGGGGGCAGAGCAGATACGCAGTATTTT
TRBV11-1	.	.	TRBJ2-5	CASSLDDNAETQYF	TGTGCCAGCAGCTTAGACGACAACGCGGAGACCCAGTACTTC
TRBV19	TRBD2	.	TRBJ2-1	CASSPPPRGSGGSEQFF	TGTGCCAGTAGTCCCCCCCCCAGGGGTAGCGGGGGGAGTGAGCAGTTCTTC
TRBV4-1	TRBD1	.	TRBJ2-7	CASSQAGGGFYEQYF	TGCGCCAGCAGCCAAGCAGGGGGCGGGTTCTACGAGCAGTACTTC
TRBV27	TRBD2	once	TRBJ2-5	CASRLAGRETQYF	TGTGCCAGCCGCCTAGCGGGACGCGAGACCCAGTACTTC
TRBV7-8	TRBD1	.	TRBJ2-2	CASSLDGQGGHGELFF	TGTGCCAGCAGCTTAGACGGACAGGGAGGTCACGGGGAGCTGTTTTTT
TRBV6-1	TRBD1	.	TRBJ2-7	CASSEGGQGAGEQYF	TGTGCCAGCAGTGAAGGGGGACAGGGGGCCGGCGAGCAGTACTTC
TRBV6-6	TRBD1	once	TRBJ2-7	CASRDGTGNSNEQYF	TGTGCCAGCAGGGATGGGACAGGGAATTCTAACGAGCAGTACTTC
TRBV15	.	.	TRBJ1-1	CATSGAAGTEAFF	TGTGCCACCAGCGGAGCAGCGGGCACTGAAGCTTTCTTT
TRBV4-1	.	.	TRBJ2-5	CASSQDSGFRETQYF	TGCGCCAGCAGCCAAGATAGCGGATTTCGAGAGACCCAGTACTTC